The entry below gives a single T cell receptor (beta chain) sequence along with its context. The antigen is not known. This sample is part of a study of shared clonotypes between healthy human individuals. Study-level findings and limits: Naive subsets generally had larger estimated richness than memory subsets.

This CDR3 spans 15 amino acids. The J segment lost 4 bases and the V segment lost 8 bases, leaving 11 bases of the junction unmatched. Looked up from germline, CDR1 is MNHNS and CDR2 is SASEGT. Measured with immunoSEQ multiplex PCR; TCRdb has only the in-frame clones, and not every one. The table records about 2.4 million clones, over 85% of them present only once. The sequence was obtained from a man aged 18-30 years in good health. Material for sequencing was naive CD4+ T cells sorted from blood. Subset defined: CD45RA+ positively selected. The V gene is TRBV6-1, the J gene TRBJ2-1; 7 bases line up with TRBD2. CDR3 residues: CASGGGSLSYNEQFF. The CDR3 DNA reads TGTGCCAGCGGGGGAGGGAGTCTCTCTTACAATGAGCAGTTCTTC.